This T cell receptor (beta chain) is drawn from a study of cytomegalovirus exposure and HLA in healthy donors. With V trimmed by 4 bases and J by 4 bases, 8 bases remained unmatched. This CDR3 is built from 14 residues. Looked up from germline, CDR1 is SGHKS and CDR2 is YYEKEE (reference sequence). With respect to this clone: Its antigen is unidentified.

Vbeta (60) and Jbeta (13) primers were used in the PCR. Only in-frame clones appear in the TCRdb table, and some are missing; sequencing was by immunoSEQ multiplex PCR. The sample holds 150,000 or so clones, roughly 77% seen once. Study-level findings and limits: Rarity held for most TCR sequences, but there were some public TCRs that occurred in many donors.

This chain joins TRBV5-5 and TRBJ2-7, with TRBD1 matching over 7 bases. The sequence was obtained from a man aged 45 to 65 in good health and CMV-seropositive. The sequenced material came from PBMCs. This chain's CDR3 is CASSQRQGGYEQYF. In DNA form, the CDR3 reads TGTGCCAGCAGCCAACGACAGGGTGGTTACGAGCAGTACTTC. The entire variable domain, with the rest obtained from reference TRBV5-5 and TRBJ2-7, is as follows: DAGVTQSPTHLIKTRGQQVTLRCSPISGHKSVSWYQQVLGQGPQFIFQYYEKEERGRGNFPDRFSARQFPNYSSELNVNALLLGDSALYLCASSQRQGGYEQYFGPGTRLTVT.